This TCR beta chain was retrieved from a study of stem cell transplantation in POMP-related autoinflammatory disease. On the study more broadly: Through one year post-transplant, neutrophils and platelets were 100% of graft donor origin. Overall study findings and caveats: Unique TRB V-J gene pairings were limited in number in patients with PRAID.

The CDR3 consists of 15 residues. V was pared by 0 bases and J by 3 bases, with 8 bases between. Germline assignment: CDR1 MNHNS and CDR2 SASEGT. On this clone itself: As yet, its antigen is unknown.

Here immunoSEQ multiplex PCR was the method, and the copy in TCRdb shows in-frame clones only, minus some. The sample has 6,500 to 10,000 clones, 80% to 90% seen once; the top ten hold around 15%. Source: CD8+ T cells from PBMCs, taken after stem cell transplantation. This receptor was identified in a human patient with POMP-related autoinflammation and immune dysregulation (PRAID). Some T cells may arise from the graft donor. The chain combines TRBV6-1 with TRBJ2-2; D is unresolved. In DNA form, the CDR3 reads TGTGCCAGCAGTGAAGCGCCGACCTACACCGGGGAGCTGTTTTTT. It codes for CASSEAPTYTGELFF.